The 15 T cell receptor beta chains in this list originate from one sample, sequenced in a study of cytomegalovirus exposure and HLA in healthy donors. 60 Vbeta and 13 Jbeta primers were used in PCR. Sequencing was performed with immunoSEQ multiplex PCR; in TCRdb, only in-frame clones are kept and a portion is missing. The data hold about 160,000 clones, with 82% observed a single time. Source material: PBMCs. Receptor source: a male donor in good health and CMV-seropositive.

This chain uses TRBV2 with TRBJ1-1; unclear D gene. Trimming stripped 8 bases from V and 1 base from J, with 8 bases between. The CDR3 has 12 residues. CDR1 and CDR2 (germline): SNHLY, FYNNEI. CDR3 coding DNA: TGTGCCAGCTCCAACAGGAACACTGAAGCTTTCTTT. It translates to CASSNRNTEAFF.

The rearrangement links TRBV19 to TRBJ2-5; 8 bases fit TRBD2. There are 15 residues in the CDR3. Trimming removed 7 bases from V and 5 bases from J; junction bases left unmatched: 12. Germline CDR1 LNHDA, CDR2 SQIVND (reference sequence). The CDR3 region has the DNA TGTGCCAGTACCTCAAGCGGGGGACTCGGGGAGACCCAGTACTTC. Translated: CASTSSGGLGETQYF.

The rearrangement joins TRBV27 to TRBJ2-5; D may be TRBD2 (5 bases). This CDR3 is 14 amino acids long. The V gene's germline CDR1 is MNHEY and CDR2 SMNVEV (reference sequence). The V end was cut by 2 bases, the J end by 0 bases, with 7 bases between. This chain's CDR3 is CASSLAGYQETQYF. In nucleotides, the CDR3 is TGTGCCAGCAGTTTAGCGGGTTACCAAGAGACCCAGTACTTC.

This chain uses TRBV28 with TRBJ2-7; 11 bases are a match to TRBD1. This CDR3 has 15 residues. The germline V gene has CDR1 MDHEN and CDR2 SYDVKM. V dropped 4 bases and J dropped 3; count of bases not matched to a gene: 5. CDR3 DNA: TGTGCCAGCAGTTCCGGGACAGGGGGATTCTACGAGCAGTACTTC. Translating it yields CASSSGTGGFYEQYF.

The rearrangement joins TRBV7-8 to TRBJ2-3, with 9 nucleotides matching TRBD2. Germline CDR1 is SGHVS and CDR2 is FQNEAQ. The junction had 9 bases not matched to a gene; V was cut back by 5 bases and J by 3 bases. The CDR3 runs 16 residues. The CDR3 region is CASSLSNSGGTDTQYF. Here the CDR3 DNA reads TGTGCCAGCAGCCTCTCGAATAGCGGGGGTACAGATACGCAGTATTTT.

The rearrangement links TRBV5-1 to TRBJ1-4; D is ambiguous. Germline V gives CDR1 SGHRS, CDR2 YFSETQ. This CDR3 spans 14 amino acids. Deletions cut 2 bases from V and 6 bases from J, with 11 bases between. CDR3 protein: CASSFDTQHEKLFF. The CDR3 DNA sequence: TGCGCCAGCAGCTTCGACACTCAACATGAAAAACTGTTTTTT.

The V and J genes are TRBV5-4 and TRBJ2-1; D may be TRBD2 (5 bases). CDR3 length: 15 residues. CDR1 and CDR2 (germline): SGHNT, YYREEE (reference sequence). Trimming removed 2 bases from V and 0 bases from J, with 9 bases in between. The CDR3 nucleotides read TGTGCCAGCAGCTTAATGGGGAGCTCCTACAATGAGCAGTTCTTC. As protein: CASSLMGSSYNEQFF. The variable domain in full, with the rest retrieved from reference TRBV5-4 and TRBJ2-1, is ETGVTQSPTHLIKTRGQQVTLRCSSQSGHNTVSWYQQALGQGPQFIFQYYREEENGRGNFPPRFSGLQFPNYSSELNVNALELDDSALYLCASSLMGSSYNEQFFGPGTRLTVL.

This clone has more than one count but fewer than ten. The rearrangement uses TRBV7-9 and TRBJ2-2; possible D gene TRBD2, 6 bases. Per the germline V gene, CDR1 is SEHNR and CDR2 is FQNEAQ (reference sequence). V dropped 3 bases and J dropped 6 bases, with 11 bases sitting between them. The CDR3 is made up of 14 amino acids. Here the CDR3 DNA reads TGTGCCAGCAGCTTCGCAGGGACTGCCGGGGAGCTGTTTTTT. This sequence encodes CASSFAGTAGELFF.

This clone was seen just once. This rearrangement joins TRBV30 to TRBJ1-1; D remains unclear. CDR1 is GTSNPN and CDR2 is SVGIG in the germline V gene (reference sequence). The V and J ends lost 3 bases and 3 bases respectively, with 17 bases between them. The CDR3 is 15 residues long. The chain's CDR3 is CAWSPRSRGDTEAFF. The CDR3 DNA is TGTGCCTGGAGCCCACGGAGCCGCGGGGACACTGAAGCTTTCTTT.

The gene calls are TRBV7-2 and TRBJ1-5; no clear D. V shed 1 base and J shed 11 bases, with 9 bases lying between them. The CDR3 has 12 amino acids. Germline V CDR1 and CDR2: SGHTA, FQGNSA. The CDR3 nucleotides are TGTGCCAGCAGCTTAGAGGTCGGGGCCCAGCATTTT. It translates to CASSLEVGAQHF.

This chain connects TRBV28 to TRBJ1-3; D call uncertain. CDR3 length equals 13 residues. Germline CDR1 reads MDHEN; CDR2 reads SYDVKM. The V and J ends lost 5 bases and 4 bases respectively, with 9 bases between them. The CDR3 here is CASSPMRGNTIYF. CDR3 coding DNA: TGTGCCAGCAGTCCTATGAGGGGAAACACCATATATTTT.

The rearrangement joins TRBV11-2 to TRBJ2-7; TRBD2 aligns across 7 bases. Losses at the gene ends were 3 bases for V and 4 bases for J; bases not matched to a gene: 15. CDR1 is SGHAT and CDR2 is FQNNGV in the germline V gene. This CDR3 region has 17 residues. The CDR3: CASSFYLGPTSSYEQYF. For the CDR3, the DNA is TGTGCCAGCAGCTTCTATTTGGGCCCGACTAGCTCATACGAGCAGTACTTC.

The chain employs TRBV5-1 and TRBJ2-7; 9 positions agree with TRBD2. Germline lookup yields CDR1 SGHRS and CDR2 YFSETQ. V gave up 0 bases and J gave up 2 bases; unmatched junction bases: 3. CDR3 length equals 15 residues. The CDR3 nucleotides read TGCGCCAGCAGCTTGGAACTAGCGGGCCCCTACGAGCAGTACTTC. This gives the protein CASSLELAGPYEQYF.

This clone was counted only a few times. The V gene is TRBV10-2, the J gene TRBJ2-7; 7 nucleotides agree with TRBD1. Trimming at V came to 11 bases and at J to 0 bases, leaving 4 bases not matched to a gene. Germline V CDR1 and CDR2: WSHSY, SAAADI. CDR3 length: 12 amino acids. The CDR3 spells CASRDSSYEQYF. In nucleotides, the CDR3 is TGCGCCTCCCGGGACAGCTCCTACGAGCAGTACTTC.

The chain recombines TRBV18 with TRBJ1-2; D remains unclear. CDR3 length equals 17 residues. Germline V gene sequence: CDR1 KGHSH, CDR2 LQKENI. The V gene lost 1 base and the J gene lost 2 bases, with 17 bases spanning the gap. The CDR3 DNA reads TGTGCCAGCTCACCACTTGAGGGCGGGTATCCCAACTATGGCTACACCTTC. Protein sequence: CASSPLEGGYPNYGYTF.